This entry lists 15 T cell receptor beta chains sequenced from one sample in a study of blood T cell repertoires in COVID-19. The repertoire was sequenced with immunoSEQ multiplex PCR; TCRdb's copy has only in-frame clones and lacks some. The table has about 280,000 clones, approximately 85% seen once. Sequenced sample: peripheral blood. All receptors derive from a man aged 18 to 30 with active or convalescent COVID-19.

Comment on this clone: A junction boundary mismatches the germline segment, possibly from a read error. V gene TRBV13 combines with J gene TRBJ2-6; the match to TRBD1 covers 8 bases. CDR1 is PRHDT and CDR2 is FYEKMQ in the germline V gene (reference sequence). The CDR3 is made up of 17 amino acids. The CDR3 loop reads CASSLGQGDSGANVLTF. The CDR3 bases are TGTGCCAGCAGCCTAGGACAGGGAGACTCTGGGGCCAACGTCCTGACTTTC.

V and J are TRBV3-1 (or the pseudogene TRBV3-2) and TRBJ1-2; D remains ambiguous. Trimming stripped 6 bases from V and 6 bases from J, with 11 bases between. The CDR3 sequence is 12 residues long. Per the germline V gene, CDR1 is LGHDT and CDR2 is YNNKEL (reference sequence). The CDR3 region has the DNA TGTGCCAGCAGTCGTTCGTCGGATGGCTACACCTTC. Translation: CASSRSSDGYTF.

The chain combines TRBV6-4 with TRBJ2-1; D may be TRBD2 (7 bases). V gave up 3 bases and J gave up 5 bases, with 11 bases separating them. Germline CDR1 and CDR2: MRHNA and SNTAGT. CDR3 size: 14 residues. CDR3 DNA: TGTGCCAGCAGTGAGGGGGGGGCAGACAATGAGCAGTTCTTC. It yields the protein CASSEGGADNEQFF.

The rearrangement uses TRBV12-3 or TRBV12-4 and TRBJ2-3; unclear D gene. The V and J ends lost 6 bases and 10 bases respectively, with 14 bases between them. CDR3 length equals 12 residues. The CDR3 loop is CASSPLLLPQYF. CDR3 nucleotides: TGTGCCAGCAGCCCACTCCTTCTTCCGCAGTATTTT.

The chain couples TRBV20-1 to TRBJ1-2; possible D gene TRBD1, 6 bases. CDR1 and CDR2 from the germline V gene are DFQATT and SNEGSKA (reference sequence). CDR3 length: 11 amino acids. Trimming took off 6 bases at V and 6 bases at J, with 11 bases between the two ends. In DNA, the CDR3 is TGCAGTGCCAGGACAGCCAATGGCTACACCTTC. As protein: CSARTANGYTF.

The rearrangement uses TRBV5-1 and TRBJ1-3; D unclear. The CDR3 has 14 residues. CDR1 is SGHRS and CDR2 is YFSETQ in the germline V gene. Trimming cost V 0 bases and J 8 bases, with 12 bases left between them. This CDR3 is CASSLESPVDTIYF. Written as DNA, the CDR3 is TGCGCCAGCAGCTTGGAGTCACCGGTAGACACCATATATTTT.

The rearrangement uses TRBV21-1 and TRBJ2-7; the table names TRBD1, a call not compared with the DNA. TRBV21-1 is a listed pseudogene. The CDR3 has 14 residues. The CDR3: CASSKGGQTYEQYF. The CDR3 DNA sequence: TGTGCCAGCAGCAAGGGGGGACAGACCTACGAGCAGTACTTC.

The rearrangement links TRBV24-1 to TRBJ1-5; no firm D call. The V gene's germline CDR1 is KGHDR and CDR2 SFDVKD. V lost 1 base and J lost 2, with 17 bases in between. This CDR3 spans 18 amino acids. The DNA for the CDR3 is TGTGCCACCAGTGATTTTCGGCAGGTGAAAGTAGGCAATCAGCCCCAGCATTTT. Residues: CATSDFRQVKVGNQPQHF.

This chain joins TRBV27 and TRBJ1-6; D is undetermined. The germline gives CDR1 MNHEY, CDR2 SMNVEV (reference sequence). This CDR3 has 16 residues. The V end was cut by 5 bases, the J end by 7 bases, with 18 bases between. CDR3 protein: CASSPRRGGYNSPLHF. In DNA form, the CDR3 reads TGTGCCAGCAGTCCCCGCCGGGGTGGGTACAATTCACCCCTCCACTTT.

The genes are TRBV6-4 and TRBJ1-4; tentatively, D is TRBD1 (5 bases). Germline loops: CDR1 MRHNA, CDR2 SNTAGT. The CDR3 totals 12 residues. Deletions cut 9 bases from V and 8 bases from J, with 13 bases between. The CDR3 here is CARPLREEKLFF. CDR3 DNA: TGTGCCAGGCCTCTCAGGGAAGAAAAACTGTTTTTT.

The V call is TRBV5-1, the J call TRBJ1-2; D not resolved. CDR1 and CDR2 from the germline V gene are SGHRS and YFSETQ. V was clipped by 3 bases and J by 2 bases, with 8 bases between them. The length of the CDR3 is 13 residues. The CDR3 loop is CASSSARNYGYTF. CDR3 coding DNA: TGCGCCAGCAGCTCCGCGAGGAACTATGGCTACACCTTC. The full variable domain, its missing parts supplied by reference TRBV5-1 and TRBJ1-2, is KAGVTQTPRYLIKTRGQQVTLSCSPISGHRSVSWYQQTPGQGLQFLFEYFSETQRNKGNFPGRFSGRQFSNSRSEMNVSTLELGDSALYLCASSSARNYGYTFGSGTRLTVV.

The chain carries TRBV4-1 and TRBJ2-7, with TRBD1 matching 8 bases. V shed 1 base and J 3 bases; nucleotides not matched to a gene: 5. The CDR3 sequence is 15 residues long. Germline CDR1 and CDR2: MGHRA and YSYEKL. For the CDR3, the DNA is TGCGCCAGCAGCCAAGGACAGGGGCGAATCTACGAGCAGTACTTC. Translating it yields CASSQGQGRIYEQYF.

The V gene is TRBV7-3, the J gene TRBJ1-5; D gene uncertain. V was cut by 3 bases and J by 0 bases, with 21 bases left in between. This CDR3 has 19 amino acids. Germline loops: CDR1 SGHTA, CDR2 FQGTGA. CDR3 in amino acids: CASSLTAERRAYSNQPQHF. The CDR3 DNA reads TGTGCCAGCAGCTTGACGGCAGAGAGGAGGGCTTATAGCAATCAGCCCCAGCATTTT.

The chain carries TRBV3-1 (or the pseudogene TRBV3-2) and TRBJ1-1; 11 nucleotides align to TRBD1. CDR3 length: 15 residues. Trimming cost V 4 bases and J 6 bases; bases outside gene matches: 7. The germline V gene encodes CDR1 LGHDT and CDR2 YNNKEL (reference sequence). CDR3 DNA sequence: TGTGCCAGCAGCCCCCGGGGACAGGGGGATGCTGAAGCTTTCTTT. This gives the protein CASSPRGQGDAEAFF.

The chain uses TRBV7-2 and TRBJ2-2; 7 bases are shared with TRBD2. Germline V lookup: CDR1 SGHTA, CDR2 FQGNSA. V lost 7 bases and J lost 0; bases outside the gene matches: 8. The CDR3 totals 16 residues. CDR3 residues: CASTGAAGTNTGELFF. The CDR3 DNA reads as TGTGCCAGCACCGGGGCAGCGGGGACGAACACCGGGGAGCTGTTTTTT.